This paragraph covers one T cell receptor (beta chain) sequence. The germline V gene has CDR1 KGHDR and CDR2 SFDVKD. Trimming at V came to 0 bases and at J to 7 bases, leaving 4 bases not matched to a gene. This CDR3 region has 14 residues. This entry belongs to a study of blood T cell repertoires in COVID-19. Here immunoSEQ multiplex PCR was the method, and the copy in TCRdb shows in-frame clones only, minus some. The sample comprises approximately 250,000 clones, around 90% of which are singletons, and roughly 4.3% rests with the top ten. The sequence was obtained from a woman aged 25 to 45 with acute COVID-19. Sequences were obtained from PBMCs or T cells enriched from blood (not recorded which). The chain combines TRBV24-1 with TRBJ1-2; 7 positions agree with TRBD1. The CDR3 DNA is TGTGCCACCAGTGATTTGCGACAGGGAAGTGGCTACACCTTC. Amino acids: CATSDLRQGSGYTF.